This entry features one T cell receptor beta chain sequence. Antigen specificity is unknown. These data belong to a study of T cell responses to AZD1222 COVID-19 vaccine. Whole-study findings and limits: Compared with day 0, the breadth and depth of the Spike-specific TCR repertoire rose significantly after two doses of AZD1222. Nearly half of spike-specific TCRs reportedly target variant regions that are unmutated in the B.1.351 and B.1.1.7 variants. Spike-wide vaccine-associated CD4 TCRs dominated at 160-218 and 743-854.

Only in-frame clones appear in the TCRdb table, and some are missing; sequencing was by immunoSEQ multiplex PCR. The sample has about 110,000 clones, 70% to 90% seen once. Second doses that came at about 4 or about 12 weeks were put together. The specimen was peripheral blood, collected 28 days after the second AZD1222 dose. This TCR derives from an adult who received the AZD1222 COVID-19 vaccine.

CDR3 residues: CASSQTPGQVGYTF. The CDR3 DNA follows: TGTGCCAGCAGCCAAACCCCGGGACAGGTCGGCTACACCTTC. The V and J genes are TRBV14 and TRBJ1-2, with 8 bases matching TRBD1. Germline V gene data show CDR1 as SGHDN and CDR2 as FVKESK. There are 14 residues in the CDR3. The trim removed 2 bases at V and 8 bases at J, leaving 7 bases unmatched. Looking up the rest from reference TRBV14 and TRBJ1-2 gives the full variable domain: EAGVTQFPSHSVIEKGQTVTLRCDPISGHDNLYWYRRVMGKEIKFLLHFVKESKQDESGMPNNRFLAERTGGTYSTLKVQPAELEDSGVYFCASSQTPGQVGYTFGSGTRLTVV.